These 25 T cell receptor beta chains came from one sample sequenced in a study of OX40 agonist ivuxolimab in advanced cancers. The table came from immunoSEQ multiplex PCR; TCRdb's copy has only in-frame clones and leaves some out. The table has tens of thousands of clones, roughly 89% seen once; the top ten hold 27%. Sequencing used CD4+ or CD8+ T cells sorted from blood, obtained in a trial of the OX40 agonist ivuxolimab. The origin of the receptors is an adult with an advanced solid tumor such as melanoma, head and neck, liver or kidney cancer.

The rearrangement uses TRBV11-2 and TRBJ2-2, with a weak D call TRBD1 (5 bases). V shed 2 bases and J shed 4 bases, with 8 bases lying between them. The germline gives CDR1 SGHAT, CDR2 FQNNGV. The CDR3 is made up of 14 amino acids. Here the CDR3 reads CASSLYRFTGELFF. The CDR3 nucleotides read TGTGCCAGCAGCTTATACAGGTTCACCGGGGAGCTGTTTTTT.

The V call is TRBV29-1, the J call TRBJ1-6, with TRBD1 identical over 11 bases. Germline CDR1 and CDR2: SQVTM and ANQGSEA. This CDR3 region has 14 residues. After removal of 7 bases from V and 14 bases from J, the junction contained 13 bases not matched to a gene. The CDR3 spells CSAQTGTGGEALHF. CDR3 DNA: TGCAGCGCTCAAACCGGGACAGGGGGTGAAGCCCTCCACTTT.

The chain couples TRBV11-2 to TRBJ1-4; the D gene is possibly TRBD1 (6 bases). Germline V lookup: CDR1 SGHAT, CDR2 FQNNGV. This CDR3 has 16 amino acids. The V end lost 4 bases, the J end lost 5 bases, and 17 bases lay between the germline ends. Here the CDR3 DNA reads TGTGCCAGCAGCTCTGCAGGAAAAAGGGGGAATGAAAAACTGTTTTTT. Its protein product is CASSSAGKRGNEKLFF.

This clone appeared a few times. V and J are TRBV28 and TRBJ2-7, with D perhaps matching TRBD1 (6 bases). This CDR3 has 14 amino acids. V dropped 5 bases and J dropped 3 bases, with 14 bases sitting between them. CDR1 and CDR2 from the germline V gene are MDHEN and SYDVKM. The CDR3 DNA is TGTGCCAGCAGTACAGGGCTCGGCAGCTACGAGCAGTACTTC. Residues: CASSTGLGSYEQYF.

The V and J genes are TRBV5-1 and TRBJ2-5, with D hard to call. From germline, CDR1 is SGHRS and CDR2 YFSETQ. V was shortened by 0 bases and J by 1 base, with 10 bases between the two germline ends. The CDR3 loop spans 15 amino acids. The DNA for the CDR3 is TGCGCCAGCAGCTTGGGGGCGCAGGTCCAAGAGACCCAGTACTTC. Its translation: CASSLGAQVQETQYF.

The rearrangement links TRBV27 to TRBJ2-5, with D maybe TRBD1 (6 bases). The CDR3 is made up of 14 amino acids. V lost 5 bases and J 1 base, leaving 11 bases between the germline ends. Looked up from germline, CDR1 is MNHEY and CDR2 is SMNVEV (reference sequence). CDR3 nucleotide sequence: TGTGCCAGCAGTCGAAGAGGGGGCCAAGAGACCCAGTACTTC. As protein: CASSRRGGQETQYF.

J is TRBJ2-7 and V is TRBV7-2, with D unresolved. The CDR3 has 13 amino acids. The V gene lost 3 bases and the J gene lost 3 bases, with 9 bases spanning the gap. CDR1 is SGHTA and CDR2 is FQGNSA in the germline V gene. The CDR3 bases are TGTGCCAGCAGCTTCGGAGAAATCTACGAGCAGTACTTC. Translating it yields CASSFGEIYEQYF.

This clone has a handful of counts. The V call is TRBV6-4, the J call TRBJ1-4, with a weak D call TRBD1 (5 bases). The germline V gene has CDR1 MRHNA and CDR2 SNTAGT. The ends were cut back, 8 bases at V and 10 bases at J, with 8 bases in the middle. The CDR3 sequence is 10 residues long. The CDR3 loop reads CASGGTKLFF. In DNA, the CDR3 is TGTGCCAGCGGGGGGACAAAACTGTTTTTT.

The chain carries TRBV9 and TRBJ1-2; 8 nucleotides agree with TRBD1. J was trimmed by 4 bases and V by 3 bases; bases with no gene match: 5. Germline-derived CDR1 and CDR2 are SGDLS and YYNGEE. The CDR3 covers 14 residues. The CDR3 DNA reads TGTGCCAGCAGCGCTGGACAGGGTTTCTATGGCTACACCTTC. Protein: CASSAGQGFYGYTF.

CDR3 nucleotide sequence: TGTGCCAGCAGTGGGGGTCGCGAGCAGTACTTC. It codes for CASSGGREQYF. The chain carries TRBV7-9 and TRBJ2-7; the D call may be TRBD1 or TRBD2 (5 bases each). The CDR3 consists of 11 residues. Looked up from germline, CDR1 is SEHNR and CDR2 is FQNEAQ (reference sequence). Trimming cost V 6 bases and J 6 bases, with 9 bases left between them.

The chain carries TRBV13 and TRBJ1-2; D unclear. This CDR3 comprises 15 residues. Per germline, CDR1 PRHDT and CDR2 FYEKMQ (reference sequence). Between the trimmed V and J ends, which lost 8 bases and 4 bases, there was a span of 20 bases. The chain's CDR3 is CASSPRHSEVYGYTF. CDR3 coding DNA: TGTGCCAGCTCCCCGAGGCACAGTGAAGTCTATGGCTACACCTTC.

The rearrangement uses TRBV5-4 and TRBJ2-5; D uncertain. CDR3 length: 14 residues. V lost 2 bases and J 2 bases, leaving 10 bases between the germline ends. Germline CDR1 SGHNT, CDR2 YYREEE (reference sequence). The CDR3 nucleotides are TGTGCCAGCAGCTTTATCGGCCTACAAGAGACCCAGTACTTC. Translating gives CASSFIGLQETQYF.

The chain's CDR3 is CASSLTGGYNEQFF. The CDR3 nucleotides read TGTGCCAGCAGTCTCACGGGGGGTTACAATGAGCAGTTCTTC. The rearrangement links TRBV28 to TRBJ2-1, with 7 bases lining up with TRBD2. The CDR3 loop spans 14 amino acids. CDR1 and CDR2 (germline): MDHEN, SYDVKM. The ends lost 5 bases at V and 4 bases at J; junction bases unmatched: 5.

The chain links TRBV5-1 to TRBJ2-7, with D possibly called TRBD1 or TRBD2 (6 bases each). This CDR3 has 14 amino acids. Trimming removed 2 bases at V and 11 bases at J, with 20 bases between. Per germline, CDR1 SGHRS and CDR2 YFSETQ. CDR3 bases: TGCGCCAGCAGCTTAGACGGGGGCGACCTGGTTAAGTACTTC. It specifies CASSLDGGDLVKYF.

The rearrangement joins TRBV5-8 to TRBJ2-3; perhaps TRBD2 as D (6 bases). Germline CDR1 SGHTS, CDR2 YDEGEE. This CDR3 is built from 15 residues. V dropped 3 bases and J dropped 3 bases, with 14 bases sitting between them. The CDR3 DNA is TGTGCCAGCAGCTCGGAGCGGGTCTGGACAGATACGCAGTATTTT. Protein sequence: CASSSERVWTDTQYF.

The V call is TRBV5-1, the J call TRBJ1-2, with D hard to call. V was clipped by 1 base and J by 8 bases, with 18 bases between them. CDR3 size: 15 residues. Germline CDR1 reads SGHRS; CDR2 reads YFSETQ. For the CDR3, the DNA is TGCGCCAGCAGCTTGTACAACGGAGGCGAGGCCGGCTACACCTTC. Amino acid sequence: CASSLYNGGEAGYTF.

The genes are TRBV21-1 and TRBJ1-1; TRBD1 is taken as the D call from the table, unchecked against the DNA. TRBV21-1 is deemed a pseudogene. The CDR3 spans 14 residues. This CDR3 is CASSKDGAGLEAFF. The CDR3 bases are TGTGCCAGCAGCAAAGATGGAGCAGGGCTGGAAGCTTTCTTT.

This clone was found a few times. The gene calls are TRBV7-6 and TRBJ1-1; D not certain. The CDR3 totals 14 residues. The V and J ends lost 5 bases and 1 base respectively, with 11 bases between them. In germline, CDR1 is SGHVS, CDR2 FNYEAQ. CDR3 in amino acids: CASSRGGSNTEAFF. Here the CDR3 DNA reads TGTGCCAGCAGCCGGGGAGGGTCGAACACTGAAGCTTTCTTT.

The genes are TRBV18 and TRBJ1-2; D is unclear. Deletions cut 3 bases from V and 6 bases from J, with 8 bases between. CDR1 and CDR2 from the germline V gene are KGHSH and LQKENI. The CDR3 totals 12 residues. CDR3 DNA sequence: TGTGCCAGCTCACCTACGAAGGATGGCTACACCTTC. This sequence encodes CASSPTKDGYTF.

This clone was detected a few times. The chain uses TRBV6-5 and TRBJ1-3; D remains ambiguous. Germline V lookup: CDR1 MNHEY, CDR2 SVGAGI. The length of the CDR3 is 14 residues. V dropped 6 bases and J dropped 2 bases, with 11 bases sitting between them. Here the CDR3 DNA reads TGTGCCAGCAGGGACCAACTCACTGGAAACACCATATATTTT. Protein: CASRDQLTGNTIYF.

This sequence joins TRBV4-1 and TRBJ2-7, with TRBD1 matching over 10 bases. In germline, CDR1 is MGHRA, CDR2 YSYEKL. This CDR3 comprises 13 residues. V shed 5 bases and J 4 bases; nucleotides not matched to a gene: 2. The CDR3: CASSMDRGYEQYF. CDR3 bases: TGCGCCAGCAGCATGGACAGGGGGTACGAGCAGTACTTC.

The rearrangement links TRBV7-2 to TRBJ1-3; D unclear. There are 16 residues in the CDR3. V lost 1 base, J lost 0 bases, and 10 bases lay in between. From germline, CDR1 is SGHTA and CDR2 FQGNSA. The CDR3 loop is CASSLVGGFSGNTIYF. The CDR3 region has the DNA TGTGCCAGCAGCTTAGTAGGCGGATTCTCTGGAAACACCATATATTTT.

This sequence joins TRBV10-3 and TRBJ1-4; TRBD1 matches 10 bases. Germline CDR1 reads ENHRY; CDR2 reads SYGVKD. The CDR3 totals 14 residues. V was clipped by 9 bases and J by 4 bases; unmatched bases: 5. This CDR3 reads CAIQGTGDNEKLFF. CDR3 in DNA: TGTGCCATTCAAGGGACAGGGGATAATGAAAAACTGTTTTTT.

This sequence joins TRBV4-1 and TRBJ1-4, with D perhaps matching TRBD1 (5 bases). This CDR3 region has 16 residues. Trimming removed 2 bases at V and 6 bases at J, with 16 bases between. Germline CDR1 is MGHRA and CDR2 is YSYEKL. Written as DNA, the CDR3 is TGCGCCAGCAGCCAAACCCAAGGGGTCGGATATGAAAAACTGTTTTTT. The encoded protein is CASSQTQGVGYEKLFF.

The chain is built from TRBV5-1 and TRBJ2-1; 9 bases line up with TRBD2. CDR1 and CDR2 (germline): SGHRS, YFSETQ. This CDR3 region has 14 residues. The V and J ends lost 0 bases and 10 bases, in that order; junction bases with no gene match: 5. CDR3 sequence (DNA): TGCGCCAGCAGCTTGGAACCTACTAGCGGGGAGCAGTTCTTC. It yields the protein CASSLEPTSGEQFF.